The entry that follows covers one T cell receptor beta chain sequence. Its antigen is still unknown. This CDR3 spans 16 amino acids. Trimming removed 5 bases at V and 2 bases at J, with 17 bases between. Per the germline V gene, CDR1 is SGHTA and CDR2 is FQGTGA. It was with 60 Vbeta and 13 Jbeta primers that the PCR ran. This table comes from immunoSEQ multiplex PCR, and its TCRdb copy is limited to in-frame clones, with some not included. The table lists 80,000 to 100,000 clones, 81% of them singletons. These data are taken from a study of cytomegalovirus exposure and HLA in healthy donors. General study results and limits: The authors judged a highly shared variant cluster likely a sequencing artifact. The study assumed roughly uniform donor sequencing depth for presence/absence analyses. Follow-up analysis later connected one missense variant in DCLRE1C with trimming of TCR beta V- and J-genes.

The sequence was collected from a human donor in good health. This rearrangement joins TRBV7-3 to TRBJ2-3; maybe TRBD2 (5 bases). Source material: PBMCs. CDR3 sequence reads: CASSRGEGRITDTQYF. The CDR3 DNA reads TGTGCCAGCAGCCGGGGAGAGGGTAGGATCACAGATACGCAGTATTTT.